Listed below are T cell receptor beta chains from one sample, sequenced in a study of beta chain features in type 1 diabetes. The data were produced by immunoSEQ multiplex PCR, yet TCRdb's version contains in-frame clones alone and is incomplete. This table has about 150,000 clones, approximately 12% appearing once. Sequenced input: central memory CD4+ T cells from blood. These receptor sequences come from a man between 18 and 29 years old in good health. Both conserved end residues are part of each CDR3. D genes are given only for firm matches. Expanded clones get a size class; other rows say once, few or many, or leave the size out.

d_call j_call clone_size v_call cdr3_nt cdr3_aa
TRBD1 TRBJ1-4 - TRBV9 TGTGCCAGCAGCGTAATGGGACAGAGCTTCGGGGAAAAACTGTTTTTT CASSVMGQSFGEKLFF
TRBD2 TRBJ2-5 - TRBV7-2 TGTGCCAGCGGCCCTCGGGGGGGTAGGGAGACCCAGTACTTC CASGPRGGRETQYF
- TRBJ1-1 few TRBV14 TGTGCCAGCAGCCCCCTAGGCAGGGGCCCTATAGGCACTGAAGCTTTCTTT CASSPLGRGPIGTEAFF
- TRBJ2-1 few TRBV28 TGTGCCAGCAGTTGGGGGACGTACAATGAGCAGTTCTTC CASSWGTYNEQFF
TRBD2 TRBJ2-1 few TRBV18 TGTGCCAGCTCACCACCGGGACTAGGATACAATGAGCAGTTCTTC CASSPPGLGYNEQFF
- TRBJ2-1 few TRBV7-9 TGTGCCAGCAGCTTGGGCCTGCTCAATGAGCAGTTCTTC CASSLGLLNEQFF
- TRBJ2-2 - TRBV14 TGTGCCAGCAGCCCCAGGGGACCGAACACCGGGGAGCTGTTTTTT CASSPRGPNTGELFF
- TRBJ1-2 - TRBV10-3 TGTGCCATCAATCCGGGGACGGGTGGCTACACCTTC CAINPGTGGYTF
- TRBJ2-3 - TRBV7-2 TGTGCCAGCAGCCTAAGGACTACAGGGAGGGTCACAGATACGCAGTATTTT CASSLRTTGRVTDTQYF
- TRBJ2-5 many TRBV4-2 TGTGCCAGCAGCCAAGATTCAGATCGGGGGGAGACCCAGTACTTC CASSQDSDRGETQYF
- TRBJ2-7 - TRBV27 TGTGCCAGCAGTTTATCGAAAGGGCCTTCCTACGAGCAGTACTTC CASSLSKGPSYEQYF
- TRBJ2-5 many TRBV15 TGTGCCACCAGCAGAGATAGCCAGGGTACCCAGTACTTC CATSRDSQGTQYF
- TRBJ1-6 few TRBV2 TGTGCCAGCAGTATAGAGAACAGGTATAATTCACCCCTCCACTTT CASSIENRYNSPLHF
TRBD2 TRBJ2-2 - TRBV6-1 TGTGCCAGCAGTGAATTCCCCGGGGGACTAGCGGGGCACACCGGGGAGCTGTTTTTT CASSEFPGGLAGHTGELFF
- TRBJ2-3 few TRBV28 TGTGCCAGCAGTTCTGGGGATGCAGATACGCAGTATTTT CASSSGDADTQYF
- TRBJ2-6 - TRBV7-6 TGTGCCAGCAGGGATACAGGGAAGTTTAGCTCTGGGGCCAACGTCCTGACTTTC CASRDTGKFSSGANVLTF
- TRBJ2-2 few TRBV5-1 TGCGCCAGCAGCTTGGAAGGGAACGGAGAGGAGCTGTTTTTT CASSLEGNGEELFF
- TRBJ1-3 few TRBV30 TGTGCCTGGAGGCCCCCCGGAAACACCATATATTTT CAWRPPGNTIYF
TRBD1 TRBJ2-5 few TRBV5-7 TGTGCCAGCAGCCTGGAGGGACAGGGAGGAGAGACCCAGTACTTC CASSLEGQGGETQYF
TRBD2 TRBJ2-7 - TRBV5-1 TGCGCCAGCAGCTTGGAAGGACTAGCGGCTTACGAGCAGTACTTC CASSLEGLAAYEQYF
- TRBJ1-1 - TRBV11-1 TGTGCCAGCAGACAAGGGCCAGCCTACACTGAAGCTTTCTTT CASRQGPAYTEAFF
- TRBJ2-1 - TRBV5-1 TGCGCCAGCAGCTCACAGGGCAATTGGTACAATGAGCAGTTCTTC CASSSQGNWYNEQFF
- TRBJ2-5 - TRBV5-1 TGCGCCAGCAGCTTGGCCCCACAAGAGACCCAGTACTTC CASSLAPQETQYF
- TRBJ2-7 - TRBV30 TGTGCCTGGTCCCGACATCCCTACGAGCAGTACTTC CAWSRHPYEQYF
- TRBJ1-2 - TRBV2 TGTGCCAGCAGTTGGGACGGTAACTATGGCTACACCTTC CASSWDGNYGYTF
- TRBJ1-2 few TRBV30 TGTGCCTGGAGTAGGGAATTAGAGGGCTACACCTTC CAWSRELEGYTF
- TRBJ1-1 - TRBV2 TGTGCCAGCAGTGAAGGGGTCGGAGCTTTCTTT CASSEGVGAFF
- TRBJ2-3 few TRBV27 TGTGCCAGCAGTCGTATCGGGAGCACAGATACGCAGTATTTT CASSRIGSTDTQYF
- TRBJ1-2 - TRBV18 TGTGCCAGCTCACCAAGGGTCATGAGGGACTATGGCTACACCTTC CASSPRVMRDYGYTF
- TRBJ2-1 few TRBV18 TGTGCCAGCTCACCCCCGGGACAGAGCGGGCGGTTTGAGCAGTTCTTC CASSPPGQSGRFEQFF
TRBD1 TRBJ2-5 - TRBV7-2 TGTGCCAGCATCCTACAGGGGGCAGAGACCCAGTACTTC CASILQGAETQYF
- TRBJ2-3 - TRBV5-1 TGCGCCACTACGGGCGGGGATAGCACAGATACGCAGTATTTT CATTGGDSTDTQYF
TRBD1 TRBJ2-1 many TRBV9 TGTGCCAGCAGCCCCAGGACAGGGGGCTTGTATGAGCAGTTCTTC CASSPRTGGLYEQFF
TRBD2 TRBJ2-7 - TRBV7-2 TGTGCCAGCAGCTTAGCGCTAGGCGGGAGCTACGAGCAGTACTTC CASSLALGGSYEQYF
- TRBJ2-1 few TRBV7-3 TGTGCCAGCAGCTTAAGTCGGGACTCAACTTACAATGAGCAGTTCTTC CASSLSRDSTYNEQFF
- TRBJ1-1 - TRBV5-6 TGTGCCAGCCAAGCCAGGTCGGGAGGAACTGAAGCTTTCTTT CASQARSGGTEAFF
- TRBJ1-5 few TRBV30 TGTGCCTGGAGTGTAAGTAGCAATCAGCCCCAGCATTTT CAWSVSSNQPQHF
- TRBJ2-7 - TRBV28 TGTGCCAGCAGATCTCTGACCTACGAGCAGTACTTC CASRSLTYEQYF
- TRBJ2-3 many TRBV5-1 TGCGCCAGCAGCGCAGGGACGGTAGGGCATACGCAGTATTTT CASSAGTVGHTQYF
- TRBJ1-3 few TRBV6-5 TGTGCCAGCACCCCCGGCGGCAGAAACACCATATATTTT CASTPGGRNTIYF
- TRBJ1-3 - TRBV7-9 TGTGCCAGCAGCTTGGACGGATACTCTGGAAACACCATATATTTT CASSLDGYSGNTIYF
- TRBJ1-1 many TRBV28 TGTGCCAGGGGATACTTGAACACTGAAGCTTTCTTT CARGYLNTEAFF
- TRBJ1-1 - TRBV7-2 TGTGCCAGCAGCTCCGGGACACCCCGAGCTTTCTTT CASSSGTPRAFF
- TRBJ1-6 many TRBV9 TGTGCCAGCAGCGTAGGGGTTTTTAATTCACCCCTCCACTTT CASSVGVFNSPLHF
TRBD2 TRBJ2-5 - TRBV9 TGTGCCAGCAGCGTAGGTTCTAGCGGAGCCGCGGGAGAGACCCAGTACTTC CASSVGSSGAAGETQYF
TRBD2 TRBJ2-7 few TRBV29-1 TGCAGCGTTGAACGTCCAAGCGGGAGAGGTGCCGGCGAGCAGTACTTC CSVERPSGRGAGEQYF
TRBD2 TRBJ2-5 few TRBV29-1 TGCAGCGTTGGCCTCCGGCGGGAGGAGACCCAGTACTTC CSVGLRREETQYF
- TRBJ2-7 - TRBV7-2 TGTGCCAGCAGCTTAGGTTATGGGGGGCTCCTCGAGCAGTACTTC CASSLGYGGLLEQYF
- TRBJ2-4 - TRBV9 TGTGCCAGCAGCGTAAGGCAGGGGCACATTCAGTACTTC CASSVRQGHIQYF
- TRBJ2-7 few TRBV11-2 TGTGCCAGCAGGTCCTCGGATCAGCTTGGCGAGCAGTACTTC CASRSSDQLGEQYF
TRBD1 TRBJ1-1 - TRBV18 TGTGCCAGCTCATTACAGGGGGTAAACACTGAAGCTTTCTTT CASSLQGVNTEAFF
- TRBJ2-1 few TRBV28 TGTGCCAGCAGTTTACTCTCCGTCGGGACTCTTTACAATGAGCAGTTCTTC CASSLLSVGTLYNEQFF
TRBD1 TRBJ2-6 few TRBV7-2 TGTGCCAGCAGCTTGGCGGCAGGACAGGGAAGGAACGTCCTGACTTTC CASSLAAGQGRNVLTF